This T cell receptor beta chain was obtained from a study of blood T cells in healthy people across ages. Findings and limits, study-wide: The study found TCR beta diversity correlated strongly with naive T cell percentage. The study found more naive CD4+ cells and higher diversity in long-lived than aged donors.

V was cut by 5 bases and J by 11 bases, with 10 bases left in between. This CDR3 is 12 amino acids long. Primers used in a second PCR of roughly 6 to 11 cycles were a sample-barcoded 5' primer and a J-beta primer mix. One entry per CDR3 protein results from TCRdb running MiXCR on the 5' RACE reads. The repertoire holds some 1.5 million distinct CDR3 sequences, about 30% seen once, with 7.7% in the top ten. This clonotype was picked up many times. Its specificity is unknown. PBMCs were isolated at a quantity of at least 7 million per sample. The sample comprised blood. V is TRBV12-3 or TRBV12-4 and J is TRBJ1-6, with a possible D match to TRBD1 (5 bases). This TCR was sampled from a woman in her thirties in good health. The CDR3 region is CASSRQSTPLHF. CDR3 DNA: TGTGCCAGCAGTAGACAGTCAACACCCCTCCACTTT.